This record covers a single TCR beta chain. The antigen remains unidentified. Unexposed donor CD4+ T cells date from about 2011-2018, before the COVID-19 pandemic. Isolation of CD4+ T cells took place after approximately 11 days in culture. Each well had two million PBMCs in approximately 5% human AB serum with IL-2. This specimen belongs to a study of CD4 T cells in relation to SARS-CoV-2 and coronaviruses. Study background: After roughly ten days of antigen culture, PBMC TCR beta CDR3s were sequenced. Study-wide points: Each donor contributed either pre-pandemic or post-infection samples, not both. In roughly 61% of donors, memory CD4+ clonotypes crossrecognized SARS-CoV-2 and at least one common cold coronavirus spike.

This table comes from immunoSEQ multiplex PCR, and its TCRdb copy is limited to in-frame clones, with some not included. The data contain around 20,000 clones, around 66% of them singletons. The ends were cut back, 1 base at V and 0 bases at J, with 8 bases in the middle. In germline, CDR1 is LGHDT, CDR2 YNNKEL (reference sequence). The CDR3 length is 15 residues. The sequence came from a human donor in good health. The rearrangement joins TRBV3-1 (or the pseudogene TRBV3-2) to TRBJ2-3; D is ambiguous. Material: CD4+ T cells from PBMCs, cultured in vitro. CDR3 nucleotides: TGTGCCAGCAGCCAAGCAGGTCCTAGCACAGATACGCAGTATTTT. Its protein product is CASSQAGPSTDTQYF.